The 7 T cell receptor beta chains listed next were all sequenced from one sample in a study of shared clonotypes between healthy human individuals. Profiled with immunoSEQ multiplex PCR; TCRdb holds only in-frame clones, not every one. This table holds over a million clones, approximately 80% found once. Sequencing input: memory CD4+ T cells from PBMCs. Described subset: CD45RA-negative fraction. All receptors derive from a young man in good health. Some clones in this sample may be carry-over from other donors' samples.

This clone came up a few times. The rearrangement joins TRBV11-3 to TRBJ1-4; D uncertain. This CDR3 has 15 residues. Germline V gene sequence: CDR1 SGHNT, CDR2 YENEEA. The V gene lost 0 bases and the J gene lost 8 bases, with 13 bases spanning the gap. The chain's CDR3 is CASSLEKPGKEKLFF. CDR3 coding DNA: TGTGCCAGCAGCTTAGAAAAACCGGGAAAAGAAAAACTGTTTTTT.

The chain employs TRBV19 and TRBJ1-4, with 8 bases fitting TRBD1. The CDR3 loop spans 15 amino acids. Germline V gene sequence: CDR1 LNHDA, CDR2 SQIVND (reference sequence). The ends lost 3 bases at V and 3 bases at J; junction bases unmatched: 3. This chain's CDR3 is CASSIAGGSNEKLFF. CDR3 coding DNA: TGTGCCAGTAGTATCGCAGGGGGCTCTAATGAAAAACTGTTTTTT.

The rearrangement uses TRBV5-1 and TRBJ2-3, with D possibly TRBD1 on 6 matching bases. The CDR3 is made up of 15 amino acids. V lost 5 bases to trimming and J lost 2 bases, with 15 bases between them. The germline CDR1 and CDR2 sequences are SGHRS and YFSETQ. CDR3 nucleotides: TGCGCCAGCAGAGGACAGTTCTCTTTCACAGATACGCAGTATTTT. It yields the protein CASRGQFSFTDTQYF. The variable domain in full, with the rest retrieved from reference TRBV5-1 and TRBJ2-3, is KAGVTQTPRYLIKTRGQQVTLSCSPISGHRSVSWYQQTPGQGLQFLFEYFSETQRNKGNFPGRFSGRQFSNSRSEMNVSTLELGDSALYLCASRGQFSFTDTQYFGPGTRLTVL.

This rearrangement joins TRBV5-8 to TRBJ1-2, with 7 bases matching TRBD1. Germline V lookup: CDR1 SGHTS, CDR2 YDEGEE. V shed 4 bases, J shed 3 bases, and the junction held 6 bases outside the gene matches. This CDR3 has 14 amino acids. In nucleotides, the CDR3 is TGTGCCAGCAGCCCAGGGACAGTCTACTATGGCTACACCTTC. Its protein product is CASSPGTVYYGYTF.

The V gene is TRBV7-2, the J gene TRBJ1-1; 8 bases line up with TRBD1. CDR1 SGHTA and CDR2 FQGNSA come from the germline V gene. V gave up 1 base and J gave up 6 bases; unmatched junction bases: 10. The CDR3 has 16 amino acids. The CDR3 protein is CASSLVFYRGMAEAFF. DNA of the CDR3: TGTGCCAGCAGCTTAGTTTTCTACAGGGGGATGGCTGAAGCTTTCTTT.

There are a few counts of this clone. V is TRBV6-5 and J is TRBJ1-1; no firm D call. V shed 0 bases and J shed 1 base, with 6 bases lying between them. Germline V gene lookup returns CDR1 MNHEY and CDR2 SVGAGI. The CDR3 is 14 residues long. The CDR3: CASSYSRQNTEAFF. The CDR3 nucleotides are TGTGCCAGCAGTTACTCCAGACAGAACACTGAAGCTTTCTTT.

This clone turned up a few times. This chain links TRBV30 with TRBJ1-1, with D hard to call. Germline CDR1 GTSNPN, CDR2 SVGIG (reference sequence). The CDR3 is 14 residues long. Trimming shortened V by 7 bases and J by 2 bases, and 17 bases separated the two germline ends. CDR3 nucleotide sequence: TGTGCCTCCCAAGGACGACACCAAAACACTGAAGCTTTCTTT. As protein: CASQGRHQNTEAFF.